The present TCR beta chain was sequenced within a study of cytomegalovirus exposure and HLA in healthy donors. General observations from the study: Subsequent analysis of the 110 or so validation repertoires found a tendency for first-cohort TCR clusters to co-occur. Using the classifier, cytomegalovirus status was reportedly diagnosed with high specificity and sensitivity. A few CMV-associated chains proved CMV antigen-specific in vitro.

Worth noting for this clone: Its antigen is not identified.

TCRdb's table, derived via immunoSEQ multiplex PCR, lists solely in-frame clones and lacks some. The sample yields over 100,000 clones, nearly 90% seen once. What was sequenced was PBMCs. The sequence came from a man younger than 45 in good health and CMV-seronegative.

Here the CDR3 DNA reads TGTGCCAGCAGCGGTCTGGCAGGCCCATCCTACGAGCAGTACTTC. This gives the protein CASSGLAGPSYEQYF. The genes are TRBV7-9 and TRBJ2-7; D is undetermined. This CDR3 contains 15 residues. Germline values: CDR1 SEHNR, CDR2 FQNEAQ (reference sequence). V shed 5 bases and J shed 1 base, with 15 bases lying between them.